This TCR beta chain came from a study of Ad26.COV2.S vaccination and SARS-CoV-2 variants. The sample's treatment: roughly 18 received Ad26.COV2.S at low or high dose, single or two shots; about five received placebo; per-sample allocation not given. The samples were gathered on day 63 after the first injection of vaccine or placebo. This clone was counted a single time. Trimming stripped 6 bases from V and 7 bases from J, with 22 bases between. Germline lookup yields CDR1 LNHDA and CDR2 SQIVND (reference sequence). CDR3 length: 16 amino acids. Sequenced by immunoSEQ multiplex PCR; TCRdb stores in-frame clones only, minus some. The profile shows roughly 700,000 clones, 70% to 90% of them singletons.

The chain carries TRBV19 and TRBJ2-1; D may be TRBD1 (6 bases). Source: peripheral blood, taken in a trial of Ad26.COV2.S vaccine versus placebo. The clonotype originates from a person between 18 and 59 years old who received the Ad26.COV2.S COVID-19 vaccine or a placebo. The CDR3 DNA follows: TGTGCCAGTAGGGGGGCCCCAGGGTGGAGTAGGAATGAGCAGTTCTTC. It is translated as CASRGAPGWSRNEQFF.